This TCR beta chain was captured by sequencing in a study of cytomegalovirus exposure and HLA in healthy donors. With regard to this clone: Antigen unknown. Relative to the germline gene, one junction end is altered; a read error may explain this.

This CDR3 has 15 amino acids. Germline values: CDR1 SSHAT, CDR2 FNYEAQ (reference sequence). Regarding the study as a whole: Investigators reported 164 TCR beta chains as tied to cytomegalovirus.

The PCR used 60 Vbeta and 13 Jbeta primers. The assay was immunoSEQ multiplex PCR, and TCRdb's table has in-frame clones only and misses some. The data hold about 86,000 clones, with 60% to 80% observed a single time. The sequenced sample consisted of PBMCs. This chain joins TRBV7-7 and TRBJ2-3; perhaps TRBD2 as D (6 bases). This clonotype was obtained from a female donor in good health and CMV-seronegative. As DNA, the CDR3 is TGTGCTAGCAGCGTCTTAGGAGGGGCCATCGATACGCAGTATTTT. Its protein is CASSVLGGAIDTQYF.